The next 2 T cell receptor beta chains were all read from a single sample in a study of blood T cell repertoires in COVID-19. Assay used: immunoSEQ multiplex PCR; TCRdb lists only in-frame clones, some missing. The table has 95,000 to 100,000 clones, 70% to 85% seen once. What was sequenced was peripheral blood. The receptors shown here come from a human donor in a cohort sampled during active COVID-19.

This sequence joins TRBV28 and TRBJ1-3; maybe TRBD1 (6 bases). The V end was cut by 6 bases, the J end by 2 bases, with 14 bases between. The CDR3 loop spans 15 amino acids. Per the germline V gene, CDR1 is MDHEN and CDR2 is SYDVKM. CDR3 in DNA: TGTGCCAGCAGCCCTTTGGACAGCCCTGGAAACACCATATATTTT. Translated, it gives CASSPLDSPGNTIYF. The variable domain in full, with the rest retrieved from reference TRBV28 and TRBJ1-3, is DVKVTQSSRYLVKRTGEKVFLECVQDMDHENMFWYRQDPGLGLRLIYFSYDVKMKEKGDIPEGYSVSREKKERFSLILESASTNQTSMYLCASSPLDSPGNTIYFGEGSWLTVV.

The chain combines TRBV11-2 with TRBJ1-5; 7 positions match TRBD1. The CDR3 extends over 13 amino acids. The germline CDR1 and CDR2 sequences are SGHAT and FQNNGV. The V segment lost 3 bases and the J segment 7 bases; nucleotides outside the gene matches: 3. CDR3 nucleotides: TGTGCCAGCAGCTTCCACAGGGGACAGCCCCAGCATTTT. Translated: CASSFHRGQPQHF. Full variable domain (missing parts from reference TRBV11-2 and TRBJ1-5): EAGVAQSPRYKIIEKRQSVAFWCNPISGHATLYWYQQILGQGPKLLIQFQNNGVVDDSQLPKDRFSAERLKGVDSTLKIQPAKLEDSAVYLCASSFHRGQPQHFGDGTRLSIL.